The 2 T cell receptor beta chains given below trace back to one sample, sequenced in a study of long-term antiretroviral therapy in people with HIV. The authors ran the immunoSEQ assay, v3.0, at survey level. Clones were sequenced by immunoSEQ multiplex PCR, and TCRdb holds only the in-frame ones, with some missing. Found here are around 21,000 clones, 88% of them singletons; the top ten hold 3.5%. Sequenced here: unsorted PBMCs, sampled 2.3 years after starting antiretroviral therapy. The source is a man aged 55 to 70 with HIV.

The chain is built from TRBV5-1 and TRBJ1-6; 8 nucleotides agree with TRBD1. J lost 9 bases, V lost 4 bases, and 6 bases had no gene match. Looked up from germline, CDR1 is SGHRS and CDR2 is YFSETQ. CDR3 length: 14 residues. The CDR3 loop reads CASSLQGEGSPLHF. For the CDR3, the DNA is TGCGCCAGCAGCCTACAGGGGGAGGGTTCACCCCTCCACTTT.

The chain links TRBV18 to TRBJ2-2; D is perhaps TRBD1 (5 bases). The germline V and J ends were trimmed by 6 bases and 0 bases, with 11 bases remaining between them. The CDR3 is made up of 15 amino acids. Germline V CDR1 and CDR2: KGHSH, LQKENI. CDR3 residues: CASSPGLTNTGELFF. In nucleotides, the CDR3 is TGTGCCAGCTCCCCAGGGCTTACGAACACCGGGGAGCTGTTTTTT.